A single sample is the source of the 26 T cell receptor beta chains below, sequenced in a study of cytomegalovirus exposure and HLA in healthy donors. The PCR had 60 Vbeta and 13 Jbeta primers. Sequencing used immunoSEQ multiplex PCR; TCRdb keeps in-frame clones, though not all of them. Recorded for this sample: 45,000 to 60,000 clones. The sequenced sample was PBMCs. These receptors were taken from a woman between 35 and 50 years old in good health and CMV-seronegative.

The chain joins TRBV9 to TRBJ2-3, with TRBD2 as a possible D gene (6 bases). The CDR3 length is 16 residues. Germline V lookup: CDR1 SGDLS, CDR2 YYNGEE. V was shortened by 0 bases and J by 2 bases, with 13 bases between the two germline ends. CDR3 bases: TGTGCCAGCAGCGTAGGGGCGGGGTTGACCACAGATACGCAGTATTTT. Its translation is CASSVGAGLTTDTQYF.

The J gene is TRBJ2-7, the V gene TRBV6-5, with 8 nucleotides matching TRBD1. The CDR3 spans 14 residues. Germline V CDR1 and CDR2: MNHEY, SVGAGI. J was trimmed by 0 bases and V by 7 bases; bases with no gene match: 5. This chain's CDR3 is CASTRQGHSYEQYF. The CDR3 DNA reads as TGTGCCAGCACCCGACAGGGGCACTCCTACGAGCAGTACTTC.

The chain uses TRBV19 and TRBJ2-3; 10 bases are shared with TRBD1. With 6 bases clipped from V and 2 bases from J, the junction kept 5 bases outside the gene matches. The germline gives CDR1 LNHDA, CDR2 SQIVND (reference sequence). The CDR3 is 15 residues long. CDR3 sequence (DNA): TGTGCCAGTAGCCAGACAGGGGGCACCACAGATACGCAGTATTTT. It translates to CASSQTGGTTDTQYF.

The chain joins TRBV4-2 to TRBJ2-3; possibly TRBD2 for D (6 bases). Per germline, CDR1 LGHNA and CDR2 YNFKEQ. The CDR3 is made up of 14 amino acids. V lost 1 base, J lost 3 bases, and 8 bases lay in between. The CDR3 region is CASSQVGTTDTQYF. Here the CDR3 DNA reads TGTGCCAGCAGCCAAGTAGGGACTACAGATACGCAGTATTTT.

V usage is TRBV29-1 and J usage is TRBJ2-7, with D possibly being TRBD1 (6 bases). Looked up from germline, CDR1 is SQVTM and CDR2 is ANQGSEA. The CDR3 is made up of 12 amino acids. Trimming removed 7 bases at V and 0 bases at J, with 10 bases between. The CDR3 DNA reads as TGCAGCGCCACAGGGACCTCCTACGAGCAGTACTTC. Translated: CSATGTSYEQYF.

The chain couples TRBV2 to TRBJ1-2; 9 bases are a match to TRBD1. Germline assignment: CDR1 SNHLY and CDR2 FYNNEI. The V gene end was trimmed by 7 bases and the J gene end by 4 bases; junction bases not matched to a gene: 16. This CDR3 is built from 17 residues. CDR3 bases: TGTGCCAGCACCCTCCGGGGACAGGGACCCTCTAGCTATGGCTACACCTTC. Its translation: CASTLRGQGPSSYGYTF.

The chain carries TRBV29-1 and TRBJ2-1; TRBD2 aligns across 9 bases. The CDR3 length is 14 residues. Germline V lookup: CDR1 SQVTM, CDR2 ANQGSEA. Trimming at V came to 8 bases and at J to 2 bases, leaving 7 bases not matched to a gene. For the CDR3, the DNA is TGCAGCTCCATGACTAGCGGAACCTACAATGAGCAGTTCTTC. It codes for CSSMTSGTYNEQFF.

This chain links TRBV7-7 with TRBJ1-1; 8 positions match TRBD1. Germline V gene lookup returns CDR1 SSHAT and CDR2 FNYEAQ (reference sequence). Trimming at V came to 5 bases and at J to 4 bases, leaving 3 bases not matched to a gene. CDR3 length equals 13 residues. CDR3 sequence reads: CASSAQGGTEAFF. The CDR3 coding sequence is TGTGCCAGCAGCGCACAGGGGGGCACTGAAGCTTTCTTT.

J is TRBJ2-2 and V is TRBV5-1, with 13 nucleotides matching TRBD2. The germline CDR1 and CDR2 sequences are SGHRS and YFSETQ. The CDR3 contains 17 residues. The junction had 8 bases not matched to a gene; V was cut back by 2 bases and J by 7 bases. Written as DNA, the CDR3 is TGCGCCAGCAGCTTTGGGACTAGCGGGGACACGGGCGGGGAGCTGTTTTTT. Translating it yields CASSFGTSGDTGGELFF.

CDR3 sequence: CASSIATGGADEQYF. DNA of the CDR3: TGTGCCAGTAGTATCGCGACAGGGGGGGCGGACGAGCAGTACTTC. The V and J genes are TRBV19 and TRBJ2-7, with 9 bases lining up with TRBD1. J lost 5 bases, V lost 3 bases, and 8 bases had no gene match. The CDR3 is 15 amino acids. Germline CDR1 and CDR2: LNHDA and SQIVND (reference sequence).

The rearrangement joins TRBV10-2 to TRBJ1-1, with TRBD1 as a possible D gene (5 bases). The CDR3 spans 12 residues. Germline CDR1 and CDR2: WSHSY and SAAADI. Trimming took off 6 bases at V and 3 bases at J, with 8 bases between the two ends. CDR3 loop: CASRWGDTEAFF. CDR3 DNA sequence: TGCGCCAGCAGATGGGGGGACACTGAAGCTTTCTTT.

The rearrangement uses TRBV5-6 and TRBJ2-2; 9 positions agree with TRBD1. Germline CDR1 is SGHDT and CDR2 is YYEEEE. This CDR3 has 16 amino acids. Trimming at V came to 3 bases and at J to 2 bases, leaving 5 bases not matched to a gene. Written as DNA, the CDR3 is TGTGCCAGCAGCTCCCGGGACAGGGCTAACACCGGGGAGCTGTTTTTT. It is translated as CASSSRDRANTGELFF. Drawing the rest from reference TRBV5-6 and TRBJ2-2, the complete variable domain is DAGVTQSPTHLIKTRGQQVTLRCSPKSGHDTVSWYQQALGQGPQFIFQYYEEEERQRGNFPDRFSGHQFPNYSSELNVNALLLGDSALYLCASSSRDRANTGELFFGEGSRLTVL.

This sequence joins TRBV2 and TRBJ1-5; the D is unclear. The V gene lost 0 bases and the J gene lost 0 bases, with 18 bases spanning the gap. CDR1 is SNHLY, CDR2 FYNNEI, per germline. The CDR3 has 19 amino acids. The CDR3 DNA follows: TGTGCCAGCAGTGAAGCGAGACGATCGGGGTGGGTTAGCAATCAGCCCCAGCATTTT. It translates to CASSEARRSGWVSNQPQHF. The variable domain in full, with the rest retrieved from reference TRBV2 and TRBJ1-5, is EPEVTQTPSHQVTQMGQEVILRCVPISNHLYFYWYRQILGQKVEFLVSFYNNEISEKSEIFDDQFSVERPDGSNFTLKIRSTKLEDSAMYFCASSEARRSGWVSNQPQHFGDGTRLSIL.

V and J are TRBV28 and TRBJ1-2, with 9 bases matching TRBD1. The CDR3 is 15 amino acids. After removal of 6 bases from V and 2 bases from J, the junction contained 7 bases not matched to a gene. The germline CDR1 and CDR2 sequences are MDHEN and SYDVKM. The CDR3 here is CASSAGGQGNYGYTF. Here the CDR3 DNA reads TGTGCCAGCAGCGCCGGGGGACAGGGCAACTATGGCTACACCTTC.

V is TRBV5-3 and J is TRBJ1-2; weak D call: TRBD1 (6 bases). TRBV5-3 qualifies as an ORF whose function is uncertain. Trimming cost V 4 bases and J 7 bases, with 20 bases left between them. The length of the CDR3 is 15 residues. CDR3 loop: CARSRLTGGCSGYTF. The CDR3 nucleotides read TGTGCCAGAAGCCGTTTGACAGGAGGATGTTCTGGCTACACCTTC.

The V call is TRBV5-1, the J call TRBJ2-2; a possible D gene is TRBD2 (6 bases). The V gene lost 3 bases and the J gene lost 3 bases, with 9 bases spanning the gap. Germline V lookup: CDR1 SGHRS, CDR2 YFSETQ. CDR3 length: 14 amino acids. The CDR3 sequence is CASSSGGYTGELFF. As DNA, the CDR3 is TGCGCCAGCAGCTCCGGGGGTTACACCGGGGAGCTGTTTTTT.

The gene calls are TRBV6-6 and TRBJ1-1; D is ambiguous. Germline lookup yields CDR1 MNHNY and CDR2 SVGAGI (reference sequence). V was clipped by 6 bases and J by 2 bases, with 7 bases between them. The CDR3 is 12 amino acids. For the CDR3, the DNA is TGTGCCAGCAGCAGACAAAACACTGAAGCTTTCTTT. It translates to CASSRQNTEAFF.

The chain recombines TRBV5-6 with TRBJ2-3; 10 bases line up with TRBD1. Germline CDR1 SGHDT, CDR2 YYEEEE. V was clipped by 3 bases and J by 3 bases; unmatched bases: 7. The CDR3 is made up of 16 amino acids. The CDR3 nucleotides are TGTGCCAGCAGCTCACTGGACAGGGGGTCAACAGATACGCAGTATTTT. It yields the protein CASSSLDRGSTDTQYF.

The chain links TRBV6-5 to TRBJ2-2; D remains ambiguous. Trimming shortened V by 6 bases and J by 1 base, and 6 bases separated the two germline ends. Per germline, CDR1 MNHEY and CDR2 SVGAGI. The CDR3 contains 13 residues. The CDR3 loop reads CASSVVNTGELFF. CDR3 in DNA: TGTGCCAGCAGCGTCGTGAACACCGGGGAGCTGTTTTTT.

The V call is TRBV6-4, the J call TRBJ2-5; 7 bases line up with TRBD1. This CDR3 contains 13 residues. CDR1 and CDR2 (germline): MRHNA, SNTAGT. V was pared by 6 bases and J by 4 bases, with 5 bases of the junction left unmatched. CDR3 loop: CASSQTGAETQYF. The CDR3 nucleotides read TGTGCCAGCAGCCAAACAGGGGCAGAGACCCAGTACTTC.

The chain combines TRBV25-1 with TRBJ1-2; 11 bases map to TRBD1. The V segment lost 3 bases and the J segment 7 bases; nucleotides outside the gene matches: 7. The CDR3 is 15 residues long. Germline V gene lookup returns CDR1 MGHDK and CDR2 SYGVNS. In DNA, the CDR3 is TGTGCCAGCAGTGACCCCTTCGGGACAGGGGGTGGCTACACCTTC. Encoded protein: CASSDPFGTGGGYTF.

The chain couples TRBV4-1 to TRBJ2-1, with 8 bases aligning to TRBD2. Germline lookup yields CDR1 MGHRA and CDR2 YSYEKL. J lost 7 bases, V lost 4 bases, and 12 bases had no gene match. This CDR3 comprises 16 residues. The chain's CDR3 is CASSPSFVAGLNEQFF. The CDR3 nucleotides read TGCGCCAGCAGCCCAAGTTTTGTAGCGGGACTAAATGAGCAGTTCTTC.

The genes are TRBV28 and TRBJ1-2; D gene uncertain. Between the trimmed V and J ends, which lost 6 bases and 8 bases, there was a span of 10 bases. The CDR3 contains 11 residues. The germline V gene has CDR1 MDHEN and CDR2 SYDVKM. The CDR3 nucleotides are TGTGCCAGCAGCTCCGAGGTCGGCTACACCTTC. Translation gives CASSSEVGYTF.

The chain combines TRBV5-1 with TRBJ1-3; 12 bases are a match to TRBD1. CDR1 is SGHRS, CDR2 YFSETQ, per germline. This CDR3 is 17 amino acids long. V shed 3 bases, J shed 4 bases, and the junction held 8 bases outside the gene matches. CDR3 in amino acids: CASSYTGTGGSGNTIYF. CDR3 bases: TGCGCCAGCAGCTACACCGGGACAGGGGGCTCCGGAAACACCATATATTTT.

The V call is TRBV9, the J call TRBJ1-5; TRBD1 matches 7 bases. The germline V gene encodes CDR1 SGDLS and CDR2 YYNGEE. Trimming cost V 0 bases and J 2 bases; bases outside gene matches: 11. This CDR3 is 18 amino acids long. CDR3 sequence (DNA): TGTGCCAGCAGCGTAGGGGAGACCCGGACAGGTGGCAATCAGCCCCAGCATTTT. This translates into CASSVGETRTGGNQPQHF.

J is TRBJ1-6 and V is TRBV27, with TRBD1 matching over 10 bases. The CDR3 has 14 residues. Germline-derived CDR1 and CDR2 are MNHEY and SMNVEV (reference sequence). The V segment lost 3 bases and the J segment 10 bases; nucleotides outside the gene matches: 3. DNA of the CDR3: TGTGCCAGCAGTTTGGGGACAGGGGCATCACCCCTCCACTTT. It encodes CASSLGTGASPLHF.